This T cell receptor (beta chain) was identified during a study of beta chain features in type 1 diabetes. Study-wide points: All four CD4+ subsets from Type 1 diabetes patients carried moderately but significantly shorter TCRB CDR3s. PCR could preferentially amplify shorter templates, alike in patients and controls. For patients, the naive, central memory and Treg TCRB repertoires appeared more alike than for healthy donors. Patients with type 1 diabetes carried fewer insertions and had more deletions at their VDJ junctions.

Of the isolated RNA, all was reverse transcribed, and so the sequenced material was expressed TCRB transcripts. Some clones are missing from TCRdb's copy, which holds only in-frame ones; the method was immunoSEQ multiplex PCR. The table lists approximately 20,000 clones, about 57% of them singletons. Trimming shortened V by 2 bases and J by 2 bases, and 13 bases separated the two germline ends. CDR1 and CDR2 (germline): MDHEN, SYDVKM. The CDR3 spans 15 residues. With respect to this clone: Its cognate antigen is unknown.

Cells sorted by CD45RO/CCR7/CD25/CD127/CD95/CD27 comprised CD4+ naive, central memory, regulatory and stem cell-like memory cells. What was sequenced was stem cell memory CD4+ T cells from blood. The chain combines TRBV28 with TRBJ2-7; D not resolved. The clonotype was recovered from a young man with type 1 diabetes. The DNA for the CDR3 is TGTGCCAGCAGTTTACCCCGACACCAAACCTACGAGCAGTACTTC. This gives the protein CASSLPRHQTYEQYF.